The clone carrying this T cell receptor (delta chain) was seen a handful of times. The antigen remains undetermined. This likely came from a read error, as a far larger clone is one base away. The same CDR3 arises from other DNA sequences in this sample as well. TCRdb called clones anew from the multiplex PCR reads with CATT. Of approximately 60,000 delta-chain clones listed, over 1.5% were seen once; the top ten hold 15%. The data belong to a study of γδ T cells in repeated Plasmodium falciparum infection. Across the study: Each infection was followed by sampling at 21 days, plus baseline and some pre-infection draws.

Study findings and constraints: Compared with Australian children, Malian Vdelta2-negative repertoires seemed more clonal, less diverse, less shared.

Flow sorting of PBMC yielded separate Vgamma9/Vdelta2+ and Vdelta2-negative gammadelta T cell populations for bulk repertoire analysis. Germline V gives CDR1 TSWWSYY, CDR2 QGS. This CDR3 has 18 amino acids. With 3 bases clipped from V and 0 bases from J, the junction kept 10 bases outside the gene matches. The chain recombines TRDV1 with TRDJ1, with 10 bases matching TRDD3. Sequenced: gamma-delta T cells from blood. This receptor was identified in a pool of human donors (malaria-infected and uninfected, not separated). CDR3 loop: CALGETPGGYGYTDKLIF. CDR3 nucleotide sequence: TGTGCTCTTGGGGAGACGCCCGGGGGATACGGGTACACCGATAAACTCATCTTT.